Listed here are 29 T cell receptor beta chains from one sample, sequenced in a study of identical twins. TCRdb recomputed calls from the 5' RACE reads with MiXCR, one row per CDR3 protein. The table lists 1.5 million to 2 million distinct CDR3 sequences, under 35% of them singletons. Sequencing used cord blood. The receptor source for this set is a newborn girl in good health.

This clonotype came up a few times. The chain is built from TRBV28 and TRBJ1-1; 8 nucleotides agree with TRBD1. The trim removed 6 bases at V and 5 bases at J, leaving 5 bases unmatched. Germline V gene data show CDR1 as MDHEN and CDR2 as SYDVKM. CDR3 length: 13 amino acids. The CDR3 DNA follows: TGTGCCAGCAGATTCACAGGGGGAACTGAAGCTTTCTTT. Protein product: CASRFTGGTEAFF.

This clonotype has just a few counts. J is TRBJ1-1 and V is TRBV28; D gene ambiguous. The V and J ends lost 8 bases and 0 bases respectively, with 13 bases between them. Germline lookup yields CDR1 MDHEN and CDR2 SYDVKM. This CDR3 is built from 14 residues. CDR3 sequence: CASLWPGMNTEAFF. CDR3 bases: TGTGCCAGCCTTTGGCCGGGGATGAACACTGAAGCTTTCTTT.

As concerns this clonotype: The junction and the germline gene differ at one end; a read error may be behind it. CDR3 in amino acids: CAISEGQGNQPRHF. The CDR3 DNA is TGTGCCATCAGTGAAGGACAGGGCAATCAGCCCCGGCATTTT. This chain joins TRBV10-3 and TRBJ1-5; TRBD1 aligns across 8 bases. The CDR3 length is 14 residues. Germline CDR1 reads ENHRY; CDR2 reads SYGVKD.

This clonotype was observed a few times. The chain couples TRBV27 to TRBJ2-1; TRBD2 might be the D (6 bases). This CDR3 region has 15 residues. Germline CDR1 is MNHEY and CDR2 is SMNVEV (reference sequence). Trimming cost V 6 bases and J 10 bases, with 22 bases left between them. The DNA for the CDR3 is TGTGCCAGCAGAAAGGGAGACTTGACTAGGTGGGAGCAGTTCTTC. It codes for CASRKGDLTRWEQFF.

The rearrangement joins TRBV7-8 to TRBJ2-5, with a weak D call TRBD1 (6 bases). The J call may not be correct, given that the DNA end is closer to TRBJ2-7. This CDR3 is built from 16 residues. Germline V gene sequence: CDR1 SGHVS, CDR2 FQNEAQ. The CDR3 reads CASSLRRQASSYEQYF. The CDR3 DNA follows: TGTGCCAGCAGCTTAAGACGACAGGCCTCCTCCTACGAGCAGTACTTC.

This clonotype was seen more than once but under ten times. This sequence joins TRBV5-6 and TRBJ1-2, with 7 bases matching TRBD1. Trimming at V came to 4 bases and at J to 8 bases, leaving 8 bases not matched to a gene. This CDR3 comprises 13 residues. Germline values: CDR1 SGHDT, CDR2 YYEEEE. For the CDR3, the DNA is TGTGCCAGCAGCGACGACAGGGAAAGCGGCTACACCTTC. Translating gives CASSDDRESGYTF. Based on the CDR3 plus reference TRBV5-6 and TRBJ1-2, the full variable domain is DAGVTQSPTHLIKTRGQQVTLRCSPKSGHDTVSWYQQALGQGPQFIFQYYEEEERQRGNFPDRFSGHQFPNYSSELNVNALLLGDSALYLCASSDDRESGYTFGSGTRLTVV.

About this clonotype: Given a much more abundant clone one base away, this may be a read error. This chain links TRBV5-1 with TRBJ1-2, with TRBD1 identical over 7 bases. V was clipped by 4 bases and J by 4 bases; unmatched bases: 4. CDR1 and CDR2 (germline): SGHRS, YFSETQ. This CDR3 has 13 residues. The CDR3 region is CASSVTGVYGYTF. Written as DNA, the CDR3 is TGCGCCAGCAGCGTAACAGGGGTCTATGGCTACACCTTC.

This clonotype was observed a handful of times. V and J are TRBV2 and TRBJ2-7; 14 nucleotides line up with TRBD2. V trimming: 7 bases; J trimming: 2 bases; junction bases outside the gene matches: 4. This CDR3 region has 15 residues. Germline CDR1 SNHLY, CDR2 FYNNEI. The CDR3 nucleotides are TGTGCCAGCATCCGACTAGCGGGAGGGCCCTACGAGCAGTACTTC. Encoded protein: CASIRLAGGPYEQYF.

The CDR3 reads CASSLRGVIGGYTF. The DNA for the CDR3 is TGTGCCAGCAGCTTACGGGGGGTAATAGGTGGCTACACCTTC. The chain couples TRBV7-2 to TRBJ1-2, with D tentatively TRBD1 (5 bases). The CDR3 contains 14 residues. Germline V gene lookup returns CDR1 SGHTA and CDR2 FQGNSA. With 2 bases removed from V and 7 bases from J, the gap between germline ends came to 14 bases. The full variable domain, with the rest looked up from reference TRBV7-2 and TRBJ1-2, is GAGVSQSPSNKVTEKGKDVELRCDPISGHTALYWYRQSLGQGLEFLIYFQGNSAPDKSGLPSDRFSAERTGGSVSTLTIQRTQQEDSAVYLCASSLRGVIGGYTFGSGTRLTVV.

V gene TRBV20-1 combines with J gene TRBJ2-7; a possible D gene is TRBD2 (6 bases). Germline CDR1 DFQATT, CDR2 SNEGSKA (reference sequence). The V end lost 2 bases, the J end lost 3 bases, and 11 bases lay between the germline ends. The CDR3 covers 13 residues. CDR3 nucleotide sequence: TGCAGTGCTAGACAGGGACTTATCTACGAGCAGTACTTC. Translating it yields CSARQGLIYEQYF.

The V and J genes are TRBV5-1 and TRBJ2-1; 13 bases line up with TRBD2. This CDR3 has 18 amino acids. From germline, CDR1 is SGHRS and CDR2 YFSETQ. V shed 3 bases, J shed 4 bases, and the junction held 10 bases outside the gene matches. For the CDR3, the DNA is TGCGCCAGCAGCTCCCGATGGACTAGCGGGGGTGGTTACAATGAGCAGTTCTTC. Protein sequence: CASSSRWTSGGGYNEQFF.

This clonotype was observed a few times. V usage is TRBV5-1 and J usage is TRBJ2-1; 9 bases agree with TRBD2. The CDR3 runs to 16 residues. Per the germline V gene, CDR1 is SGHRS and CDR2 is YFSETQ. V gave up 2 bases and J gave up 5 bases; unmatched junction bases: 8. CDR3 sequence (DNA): TGCGCCAGCAGCTTAGCGCGGGAGGGCCGAAACAATGAGCAGTTCTTC. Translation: CASSLAREGRNNEQFF.

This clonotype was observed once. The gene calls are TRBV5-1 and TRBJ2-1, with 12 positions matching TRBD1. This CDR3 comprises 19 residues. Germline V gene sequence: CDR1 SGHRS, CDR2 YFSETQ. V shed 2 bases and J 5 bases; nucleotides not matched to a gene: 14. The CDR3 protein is CASSLAGTGGLSGHNEQFF. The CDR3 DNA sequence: TGCGCCAGCAGCTTAGCCGGGACAGGGGGCCTTTCGGGTCACAATGAGCAGTTCTTC.

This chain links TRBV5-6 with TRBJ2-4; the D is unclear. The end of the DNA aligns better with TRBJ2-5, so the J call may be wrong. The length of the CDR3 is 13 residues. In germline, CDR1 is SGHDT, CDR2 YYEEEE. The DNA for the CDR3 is TGTGCCAGCAGCTTGACTATGACGAAGACCCAGTACTTC. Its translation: CASSLTMTKTQYF.

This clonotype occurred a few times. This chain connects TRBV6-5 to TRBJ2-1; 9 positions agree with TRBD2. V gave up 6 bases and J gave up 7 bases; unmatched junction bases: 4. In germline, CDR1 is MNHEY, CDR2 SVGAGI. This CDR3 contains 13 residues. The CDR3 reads CASRGTSRNEQFF. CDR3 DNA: TGTGCCAGCAGGGGGACTAGCCGGAATGAGCAGTTCTTC.

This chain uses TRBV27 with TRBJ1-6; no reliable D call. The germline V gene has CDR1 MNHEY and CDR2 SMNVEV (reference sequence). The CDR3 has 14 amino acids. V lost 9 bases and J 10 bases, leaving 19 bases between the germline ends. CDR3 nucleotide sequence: TGTGCCAGTGCCGAGGGTAGGCCTGGGTCACCCCTCCACTTT. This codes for CASAEGRPGSPLHF.

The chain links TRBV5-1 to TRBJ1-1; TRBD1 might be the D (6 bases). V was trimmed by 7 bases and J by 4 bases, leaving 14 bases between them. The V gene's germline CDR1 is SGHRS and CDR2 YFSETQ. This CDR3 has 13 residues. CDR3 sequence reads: CASGPGGGTEAFF. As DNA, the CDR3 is TGCGCCAGCGGACCAGGAGGGGGCACTGAAGCTTTCTTT.

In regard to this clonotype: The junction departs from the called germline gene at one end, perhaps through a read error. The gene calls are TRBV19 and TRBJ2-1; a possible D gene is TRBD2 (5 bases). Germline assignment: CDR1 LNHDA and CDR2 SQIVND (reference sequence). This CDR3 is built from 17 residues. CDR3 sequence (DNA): TGTGTCAGTAGTCCTCGCGGACTTCCCGGGTACTACAATGAGCAGTTCTTC. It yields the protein CVSSPRGLPGYYNEQFF.

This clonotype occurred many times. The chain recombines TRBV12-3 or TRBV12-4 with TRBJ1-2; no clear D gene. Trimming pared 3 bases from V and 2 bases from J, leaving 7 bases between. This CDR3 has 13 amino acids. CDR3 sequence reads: CASSFSQNYGYTF. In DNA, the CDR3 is TGTGCCAGCAGTTTTAGTCAAAACTATGGCTACACCTTC.

CDR3 bases: TGTGCCAGCAGCCGGAATGGCGGTCCCCAAGAGACCCAGTACTTC. It yields the protein CASSRNGGPQETQYF. The chain links TRBV4-2 to TRBJ2-5; D gene uncertain. The CDR3 has 15 residues. Germline CDR1 is LGHNA and CDR2 is YNFKEQ. V gave up 4 bases and J gave up 1 base, with 13 bases separating them.

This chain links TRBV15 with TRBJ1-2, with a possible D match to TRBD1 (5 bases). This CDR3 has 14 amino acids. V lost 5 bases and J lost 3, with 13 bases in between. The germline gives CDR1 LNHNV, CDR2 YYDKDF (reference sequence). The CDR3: CATSLPGEYYGYTF. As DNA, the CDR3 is TGTGCCACCAGCCTGCCGGGGGAATACTATGGCTACACCTTC.

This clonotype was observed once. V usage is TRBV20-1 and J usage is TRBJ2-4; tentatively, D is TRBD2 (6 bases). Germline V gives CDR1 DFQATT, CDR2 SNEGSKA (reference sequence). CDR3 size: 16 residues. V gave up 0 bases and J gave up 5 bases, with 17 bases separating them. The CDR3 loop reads CSARDLPSERENIQYF. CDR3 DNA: TGCAGTGCTAGAGATCTCCCTAGCGAGAGGGAAAACATTCAGTACTTC.

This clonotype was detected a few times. The CDR3 bases are TGTGCCAGCAGCTTAGAATCAGCGGGAAACACAGATACGCAGTATTTT. Its translation is CASSLESAGNTDTQYF. The J gene is TRBJ2-3, the V gene TRBV7-8; 7 bases align to TRBD2. With 1 base clipped from V and 2 bases from J, the junction kept 6 bases outside the gene matches. The CDR3 runs to 16 residues. The germline gives CDR1 SGHVS, CDR2 FQNEAQ.

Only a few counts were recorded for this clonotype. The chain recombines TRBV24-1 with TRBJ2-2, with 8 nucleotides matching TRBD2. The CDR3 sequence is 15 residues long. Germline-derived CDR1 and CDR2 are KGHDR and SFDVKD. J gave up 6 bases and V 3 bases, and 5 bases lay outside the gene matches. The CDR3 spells CATSDPGTRSGELFF. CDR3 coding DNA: TGTGCCACCAGTGATCCCGGGACTAGGTCCGGGGAGCTGTTTTTT.

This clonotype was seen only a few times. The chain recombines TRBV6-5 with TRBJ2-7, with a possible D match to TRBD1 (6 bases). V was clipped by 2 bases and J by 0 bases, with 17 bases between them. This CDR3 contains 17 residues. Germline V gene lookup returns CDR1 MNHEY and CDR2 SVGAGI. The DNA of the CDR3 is TGTGCCAGCAGTTACGGAGCCGGGCAGGGGATCTCCTACGAGCAGTACTTC. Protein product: CASSYGAGQGISYEQYF.

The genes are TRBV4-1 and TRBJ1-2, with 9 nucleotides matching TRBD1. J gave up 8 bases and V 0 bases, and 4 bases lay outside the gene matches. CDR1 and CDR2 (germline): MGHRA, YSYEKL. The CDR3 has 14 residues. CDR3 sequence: CASSQENRGLGYTF. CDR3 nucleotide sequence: TGCGCCAGCAGCCAAGAGAACAGGGGGCTCGGCTACACCTTC.

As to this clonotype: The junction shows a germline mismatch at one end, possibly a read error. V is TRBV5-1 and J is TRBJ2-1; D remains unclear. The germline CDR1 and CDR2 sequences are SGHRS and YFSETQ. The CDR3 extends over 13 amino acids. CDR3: CVSSLMVGHEQFF. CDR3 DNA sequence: TGCGTCAGCAGCTTAATGGTGGGCCATGAGCAGTTCTTC.

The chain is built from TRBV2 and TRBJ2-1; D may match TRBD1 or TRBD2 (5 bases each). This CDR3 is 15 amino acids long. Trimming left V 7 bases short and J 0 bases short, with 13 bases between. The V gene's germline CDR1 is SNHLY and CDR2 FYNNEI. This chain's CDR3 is CASTFGDPSYNEQFF. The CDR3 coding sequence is TGTGCCAGCACCTTTGGGGACCCCTCCTACAATGAGCAGTTCTTC.

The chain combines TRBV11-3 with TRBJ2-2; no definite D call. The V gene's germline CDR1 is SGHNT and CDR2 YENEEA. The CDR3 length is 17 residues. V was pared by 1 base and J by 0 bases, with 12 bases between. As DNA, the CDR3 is TGTGCCAGCAGCTTAGGGCTAGGAGCGTCGAACACCGGGGAGCTGTTTTTT. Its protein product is CASSLGLGASNTGELFF.